This T cell receptor beta chain was recorded in a study of CD8 T cells in Susac syndrome. Overall study results and limits: The study conceded that its TCR sequencing and HLA analysis involved relatively few individuals.

The CDR3 has 17 amino acids. Germline CDR1 is SGHDT and CDR2 is YYEEEE. The V gene end was trimmed by 2 bases and the J gene end by 3 bases; junction bases not matched to a gene: 9. TEMRA cells were FACS-enriched, while CD8+ and CD4+ T cells were negatively isolated. Remarks on this clonotype: Its antigen is unidentified.

With random hexamers, reverse transcription was performed on about 0.45 to 1 ug of RNA. TCRdb recomputed calls from the immunoSEQ multiplex PCR reads with MiXCR, one row per CDR3 protein. The sample contains around 180,000 distinct CDR3 sequences, 80% to 95% of which appear only once. Material for sequencing was CD4+ T cells from PBMCs. The chain uses TRBV5-6 and TRBJ2-1, with 9 positions matching TRBD2. The TCR originated in a human donor with multiple sclerosis. The CDR3 reads CASSFLAGGRFYNEQFF. CDR3 nucleotide sequence: TGTGCCAGCAGCTTTCTCGCGGGGGGGCGCTTCTACAATGAGCAGTTCTTC. Filled out from reference TRBV5-6 and TRBJ2-1, the complete variable domain reads DAGVTQSPTHLIKTRGQQVTLRCSPKSGHDTVSWYQQALGQGPQFIFQYYEEEERQRGNFPDRFSGHQFPNYSSELNVNALLLGDSALYLCASSFLAGGRFYNEQFFGPGTRLTVL.